The clone carrying this T cell receptor beta chain was counted many times. Its antigen is not known. Trimming at V came to 1 base and at J to 5 bases, leaving 11 bases not matched to a gene. The CDR3 has 17 amino acids. The germline V gene encodes CDR1 SGHNT and CDR2 YYREEE (reference sequence). The sample originates from a study of T cells in Graves' hyperthyroidism and ophthalmopathy. Overall study context: Peripheral blood was collected at initial diagnosis, before any treatment.

Researchers took RNA transcripts and amplified the TCR beta CDR3 regions from them. First-round RT-PCR targeting the TCR CDR3 was performed with the HTBI primer set. TCRdb recomputed calls from the multiplex PCR reads with MiXCR, one row per CDR3 protein. The table shows 360,000 or so distinct CDR3 sequences, with roughly 20% occurring only once. Study outcomes and limitations: Expanded thyroid clonotypes (above 0.001) were mostly also found in blood. Ophthalmopathy could be told apart from stable hyperthyroidism with a 13 V-J model.

The sequence came from a woman between 35 and 50 years old with Graves' ophthalmopathy. The chain joins TRBV5-4 to TRBJ1-5; 8 bases map to TRBD1. Sequences were obtained from blood. The CDR3 DNA sequence: TGTGCCAGCAGCTTGCCCACTGGGACAGGCGCCTATCAGCCCCAGCATTTT. This translates into CASSLPTGTGAYQPQHF.